The rows below give T cell receptor beta chains drawn from one sample of a study of T-cell memory formation after mild COVID-19. TCRdb processed the 5' RACE reads anew with MiXCR; each CDR3 protein has one entry. The sample lists around 430,000 distinct CDR3 sequences, more than 15% occurring once. Sequenced: PBMCs or a T cell subset sorted from them (not recorded which). The receptors were sampled from a man between 18 and 29 years old who had mild COVID-19 (a few samples of this study predate the infection). Cell type and time point are not known. The CDR3 runs from the conserved cysteine through the conserved F or W. Each record gives: CDR3 protein, CDR3 DNA, D gene, V gene, clone size, J gene. The D gene is left open where the match is weak. A row's size may be missing; if present it is once, few, many or a size class.

CASTQWGRPSSGANVLTF,TGTGCCAGCACCCAGTGGGGACGTCCGAGCTCTGGGGCCAACGTCCTGACTTTC,-,TRBV27,-,TRBJ2-6
CASSLGEGLYEQYF,TGTGCCAGCAGCTTAGGGGAGGGGTTGTACGAGCAGTACTTC,TRBD2,TRBV7-2,-,TRBJ2-7
CATSDTGGLGETQYF,TGTGCCACCAGTGACACCGGGGGCCTGGGGGAGACCCAGTACTTC,-,TRBV24-1,-,TRBJ2-5
CATSPNYGYTF,TGTGCCACCAGTCCTAACTATGGCTACACCTTC,-,TRBV2,-,TRBJ1-2
CAWSGTSGPDTQYF,TGTGCCTGGAGCGGGACTAGCGGGCCAGATACGCAGTATTTT,TRBD2,TRBV30,few,TRBJ2-3
CSARNPLGPGGADTQYF,TGCAGTGCTAGAAACCCCCTAGGGCCCGGGGGGGCAGATACGCAGTATTTT,TRBD2,TRBV20-1,few,TRBJ2-3
CASSEGGGTYNEQFF,TGTGCCAGCAGTGAAGGGGGCGGGACCTACAATGAGCAGTTCTTC,-,TRBV6-1,-,TRBJ2-1
CAGARDTQYF,TGTGCCGGCGCAAGAGATACGCAGTATTTT,-,TRBV30,-,TRBJ2-3
CASSFSGSEAFF,TGTGCCAGCAGTTTCTCGGGCAGTGAAGCTTTCTTT,-,TRBV12-3/TRBV12-4,-,TRBJ1-1
CAWSVGGEVRTF,TGTGCCTGGAGTGTAGGCGGGGAAGTTCGGACCTTC,-,TRBV30,few,TRBJ1-2
CASSYSFRVGNTEAFF,TGTGCCAGCAGTTACTCGTTCAGGGTAGGCAACACTGAAGCTTTCTTT,-,TRBV6-5,many,TRBJ1-1
CSAREGTGHLGEAFF,TGCAGTGCTAGAGAAGGGACAGGGCACCTCGGGGAAGCTTTCTTT,TRBD1,TRBV20-1,-,TRBJ1-1
CASSFGWAGRLQDTQYF,TGTGCCAGCAGTTTCGGGTGGGCAGGGAGACTTCAAGATACGCAGTATTTT,-,TRBV27,-,TRBJ2-3
CASGNNRGNTEAFF,TGTGCCAGCGGCAATAATAGGGGGAACACTGAAGCTTTCTTT,-,TRBV12-3/TRBV12-4,few,TRBJ1-1
CASSLLGTEQETQYF,TGCGCCAGCAGCTTACTCGGGACAGAACAAGAGACCCAGTACTTC,TRBD1,TRBV5-1,-,TRBJ2-5
CASSQDPGIYGYTF,TGTGCCAGCAGCCAAGATCCCGGGATATATGGCTACACCTTC,-,TRBV4-2,few,TRBJ1-2
CAISGQAEGIQYF,TGTGCCATCAGTGGACAGGCTGAGGGGATTCAGTACTTC,-,TRBV10-3,few,TRBJ2-4
CASSWGLAGSQETQYF,TGCGCCAGCAGCTGGGGACTAGCGGGTTCGCAAGAGACCCAGTACTTC,TRBD2,TRBV5-1,-,TRBJ2-5
CASSLPDSGGNQPQHF,TGTGCCAGCAGTTTACCGGACTCCGGCGGCAATCAGCCCCAGCATTTT,-,TRBV28,few,TRBJ1-5
CSARDSAQKYEQYF,TGCAGTGCCCGGGACAGTGCACAAAAGTACGAGCAGTACTTC,TRBD1,TRBV20-1,-,TRBJ2-7
CASSQRQGIIDTQYF,TGTGCCAGCAGCCAGAGACAGGGGATTATAGATACGCAGTATTTT,TRBD1,TRBV7-2,-,TRBJ2-3
CASSLLRYTEAFF,TGCGCCAGCAGCTTGTTAAGATACACTGAAGCTTTCTTT,-,TRBV5-1,few,TRBJ1-1
CASSPGTANSPLHF,TGCGCCAGCAGCCCCGGGACAGCTAATTCACCCCTCCACTTT,TRBD1,TRBV10-2,few,TRBJ1-6
CASSSTRFVDEQFF,TGCGCCAGCAGCTCAACTAGGTTTGTCGATGAGCAGTTCTTC,-,TRBV5-1,few,TRBJ2-1
CASSPRERGASTDTQYF,TGTGCCAGCAGCCCGCGGGAGCGGGGGGCTAGCACAGATACGCAGTATTTT,TRBD2,TRBV4-2,-,TRBJ2-3
CASSYPLGGGDGYTF,TGTGCCAGCAGCTACCCCCTGGGAGGGGGAGATGGCTACACCTTC,-,TRBV7-9,-,TRBJ1-2
CASSPPGSERFGKTQYF,TGTGCCAGCTCACCACCAGGAAGCGAGAGATTCGGGAAGACCCAGTACTTC,-,TRBV18,-,TRBJ2-5
CASSLFGHSNQPQHF,TGTGCCAGCAGTTTATTCGGTCATAGCAATCAGCCCCAGCATTTT,-,TRBV27,-,TRBJ1-5
CSAKGKGLEAKTQYF,TGCAGTGCTAAGGGGAAAGGACTAGAGGCGAAGACCCAGTACTTC,TRBD2,TRBV20-1,few,TRBJ2-5
CASSSGEGNQPQHF,TGTGCCAGCTCCTCTGGGGAAGGCAATCAGCCCCAGCATTTT,-,TRBV18,-,TRBJ1-5
CASSWGDGMWTDTQYF,TGCGCCAGCAGCTGGGGGGATGGCATGTGGACGGATACGCAGTATTTT,-,TRBV5-1,many,TRBJ2-3
CASSLPRRYSGANVLTF,TGTGCCAGCAGCTTACCCCGACGGTACTCTGGGGCCAACGTCCTGACTTTC,-,TRBV7-8,many,TRBJ2-6
CSAREQGVAYEQYF,TGCAGTGCTAGAGAACAGGGGGTTGCCTACGAGCAGTACTTC,TRBD1,TRBV20-1,-,TRBJ2-7
CASSLEGQLFF,TGTGCCAGCAGCTTGGAAGGCCAGCTGTTTTTT,-,TRBV5-4,-,TRBJ2-2
CASRIVRAAGAFF,TGTGCCAGCAGGATTGTAAGGGCCGCCGGGGCTTTCTTT,-,TRBV6-5,-,TRBJ1-1
CASSQDRGNEQYF,TGCGCCAGCAGCCAAGATAGAGGGAACGAGCAGTACTTC,-,TRBV4-3,-,TRBJ2-7
CASRTGATQPQHF,TGTGCCAGCCGGACAGGGGCTACTCAGCCCCAGCATTTT,-,TRBV21-1,few,TRBJ1-5
CAISELASGETQYF,TGTGCCATCAGTGAGTTGGCTAGCGGGGAGACCCAGTACTTC,TRBD2,TRBV10-3,many,TRBJ2-5
CSVTTWDSEVAFF,TGCAGCGTCACTACCTGGGATTCGGAGGTTGCTTTCTTT,-,TRBV29-1,-,TRBJ1-1
CASSSDRASQPQHF,TGCGCCAGCAGCTCGGACAGGGCGAGTCAGCCCCAGCATTTT,TRBD1,TRBV4-3,-,TRBJ1-5